These 30 T cell receptor beta chains were sequenced from one sample in a study of T cells in Graves' hyperthyroidism and ophthalmopathy (dated by TCRdb to between 2018 and 2020). To prepare the library, multiplex PCR was applied. The sequencer listed for this sample is Illumina HiSeq 2000. TCR beta CDR3 regions were amplified from RNA transcripts. A first-round RT-PCR of the TCR CDR3 used the HTBI primer set with the Qiagen OneStep RT-PCR kit. The public sequencing data were trimmed at Q25 with fastp and processed into clonotypes with MiXCR by TCRdb, which kept only in-frame beta chains. Every entry covers one CDR3 protein and lists the most common genes and DNA from its rows. The table for this sample lists about 400,000 distinct CDR3 sequences; around 15% of them were counted only once. The ten largest make up approximately 27% of the sample. Sequencing used blood. These TCRs come from a man aged 50-59 years with Graves' ophthalmopathy.

This clonotype was picked up many times. The chain combines TRBV20-1 with TRBJ2-1, with 7 nucleotides matching TRBD1. Germline V gene lookup returns CDR1 DFQATT and CDR2 SNEGSKA (reference sequence). V lost 2 bases and J lost 10; bases outside the gene matches: 8. The CDR3 covers 13 residues. CDR3 in DNA: TGCAGTGCTAGAAAGACAGGGCAGAGGGAGCAGTTCTTC. Amino acids: CSARKTGQREQFF.

In this sample, this clonotype turned up many times. The chain couples TRBV7-9 to TRBJ2-1; TRBD1 is a possible D gene (5 bases). Trimming pared 5 bases from V and 1 base from J, leaving 15 bases between. The CDR3 length is 16 residues. Germline V gene data show CDR1 as SEHNR and CDR2 as FQNEAQ (reference sequence). CDR3 coding DNA: TGTGCCAGCAGCAGCTTTATAGGGGCGTCCTACAATGAGCAGTTCTTC. Encoded protein: CASSSFIGASYNEQFF. Looking up the rest from reference TRBV7-9 and TRBJ2-1 gives the full variable domain: DTGVSQNPRHKITKRGQNVTFRCDPISEHNRLYWYRQTLGQGPEFLTYFQNEAQLEKSRLLSDRFSAERPKGSFSTLEIQRTEQGDSAMYLCASSSFIGASYNEQFFGPGTRLTVL.

This clonotype appeared many times. This rearrangement joins TRBV30 to TRBJ2-7, with D possibly TRBD1 on 5 matching bases. The CDR3 spans 12 residues. Germline assignment: CDR1 GTSNPN and CDR2 SVGIG (reference sequence). Deletions cut 1 base from V and 6 bases from J, with 10 bases between. DNA for the CDR3: TGTGCCTGGAGTGACCAGGGATCCGAGCAGTACTTC. Translating it yields CAWSDQGSEQYF. Full variable domain (rest looked up from reference TRBV30 and TRBJ2-7): SQTIHQWPATLVQPVGSPLSLECTVEGTSNPNLYWYRQAAGRGLQLLFYSVGIGQISSEVPQNLSASRPQDRQFILSSKKLLLSDSGFYLCAWSDQGSEQYFGPGTRLTVT.

The chain uses TRBV18 and TRBJ2-1, with a possible D match to TRBD2 (5 bases). Trimming left V 8 bases short and J 4 bases short, with 12 bases between. The length of the CDR3 is 13 residues. CDR1 and CDR2 from the germline V gene are KGHSH and LQKENI. The DNA for the CDR3 is TGTGCCAGCGCCCCCGGGGTTTACAATGAGCAGTTCTTC. This codes for CASAPGVYNEQFF. Supplemented by reference TRBV18 and TRBJ2-1, the full variable domain reads NAGVMQNPRHLVRRRGQEARLRCSPMKGHSHVYWYRQLPEEGLKFMVYLQKENIIDESGMPKERFSAEFPKEGPSILRIQQVVRGDSAAYFCASAPGVYNEQFFGPGTRLTVL.

This clonotype was observed a few times. The chain links TRBV19 to TRBJ1-6; 7 bases are shared with TRBD1. With 7 bases clipped from V and 7 bases from J, the junction kept 10 bases outside the gene matches. The CDR3 covers 15 residues. The V gene's germline CDR1 is LNHDA and CDR2 SQIVND (reference sequence). The CDR3 sequence is CASIMGDRLNSPLHF. Here the CDR3 DNA reads TGTGCCAGTATCATGGGGGACAGATTGAATTCACCCCTCCACTTT.

This clonotype was detected many times. The chain recombines TRBV20-1 with TRBJ2-7; 13 bases are a match to TRBD2. V dropped 0 bases and J dropped 4; count of bases not matched to a gene: 9. This CDR3 is 17 amino acids long. Germline-derived CDR1 and CDR2 are DFQATT and SNEGSKA (reference sequence). CDR3 protein: CSARDPGTSGILYEQYF. The CDR3 DNA follows: TGCAGTGCTAGAGATCCCGGGACTAGCGGGATTTTGTACGAGCAGTACTTC.

At least ten counts were recorded for this clonotype. This chain uses TRBV11-2 with TRBJ2-7, with 8 bases fitting TRBD2. V was pared by 5 bases and J by 4 bases, with 16 bases of the junction left unmatched. The germline V gene encodes CDR1 SGHAT and CDR2 FQNNGV. The CDR3 loop spans 17 amino acids. The CDR3 loop is CASSPLHRGTRSYEQYF. CDR3 nucleotides: TGTGCCAGCAGCCCCCTTCACCGCGGGACTAGGTCTTACGAGCAGTACTTC.

Details on this clonotype: No conserved phenylalanine or tryptophan is present at the end of the CDR3, so a read error is the likely explanation. Here the CDR3 reads CASSQGLALSYEQYS. The CDR3 nucleotides are TGTGCCAGCAGCCAAGGTCTAGCGTTATCCTACGAGCAGTACTCC. The V gene is TRBV14, the J gene TRBJ2-7, with a possible D match to TRBD2 (6 bases). Trimming removed 1 base at V and 1 base at J, with 11 bases between. CDR1 is SGHDN and CDR2 is FVKESK in the germline V gene. The CDR3 spans 15 residues.

This clonotype showed up just a few times. This rearrangement joins TRBV14 to TRBJ2-1; D is perhaps TRBD2 (5 bases). Trimming shortened V by 0 bases and J by 2 bases, and 20 bases separated the two germline ends. Germline lookup yields CDR1 SGHDN and CDR2 FVKESK. The CDR3 has 19 amino acids. CDR3 region: CASSQDIRGLVRTYNEQFF. CDR3 DNA: TGTGCCAGCAGCCAAGATATTCGGGGTCTTGTTCGTACCTACAATGAGCAGTTCTTC. The full variable domain, rest sourced from reference TRBV14 and TRBJ2-1, is EAGVTQFPSHSVIEKGQTVTLRCDPISGHDNLYWYRRVMGKEIKFLLHFVKESKQDESGMPNNRFLAERTGGTYSTLKVQPAELEDSGVYFCASSQDIRGLVRTYNEQFFGPGTRLTVL.

This clonotype was found a few times. J is TRBJ2-7 and V is TRBV6-1; 9 nucleotides agree with TRBD1. Germline values: CDR1 MNHNS, CDR2 SASEGT. With 6 bases clipped from V and 7 bases from J, the junction kept 10 bases outside the gene matches. The CDR3 spans 14 residues. The DNA for the CDR3 is TGTGCCAGCAGCACGAACAGGGGGCCAGGAGAGCAGTACTTC. Translating gives CASSTNRGPGEQYF.

The sample holds many counts of this clonotype. V usage is TRBV3-1 and J usage is TRBJ2-7; D remains ambiguous. The V and J ends lost 0 bases and 3 bases respectively, with 6 bases between them. The CDR3 is 13 amino acids. Germline-derived CDR1 and CDR2 are LGHDT and YNNKEL (reference sequence). CDR3 residues: CASSQDPLYEQYF. In nucleotides, the CDR3 is TGTGCCAGCAGCCAAGATCCCCTCTACGAGCAGTACTTC.

In its sample, this clonotype was seen many times. The V and J genes are TRBV6-1 and TRBJ1-2, with 7 bases aligning to TRBD1. The V segment lost 6 bases and the J segment 4 bases; nucleotides outside the gene matches: 5. There are 13 residues in the CDR3. Germline V gene lookup returns CDR1 MNHNS and CDR2 SASEGT. The DNA of the CDR3 is TGTGCCAGCAGCACAGGGGAGTTCTATGGCTACACCTTC. Its protein product is CASSTGEFYGYTF.

V and J are TRBV2 and TRBJ2-5, with a weak D call TRBD1 (6 bases). The CDR3 consists of 10 residues. V lost 5 bases and J lost 14, with 12 bases in between. Germline V gene data show CDR1 as SNHLY and CDR2 as FYNNEI. CDR3 bases: TGTGCCAGCAGTAGGGGACAAACCTACTTC. Amino acid sequence: CASSRGQTYF.

This clonotype was found many times. The chain has TRBV3-1 and TRBJ2-7; maybe TRBD2 (6 bases). The CDR3 is made up of 18 amino acids. Germline assignment: CDR1 LGHDT and CDR2 YNNKEL (reference sequence). The germline V and J ends were trimmed by 4 bases and 0 bases, with 22 bases remaining between them. The CDR3 DNA is TGTGCCAGCAGCCTATCAGGTGTCTTGGCCGGGAGCTCCTACGAGCAGTACTTC. It specifies CASSLSGVLAGSSYEQYF.

This clonotype was seen ten or more times. The V gene is TRBV27, the J gene TRBJ2-3; 10 positions agree with TRBD1. J gave up 4 bases and V 5 bases, and 15 bases lay outside the gene matches. The CDR3 extends over 18 amino acids. The germline V gene has CDR1 MNHEY and CDR2 SMNVEV (reference sequence). CDR3 DNA: TGTGCCAGCAGTGCCCGGGACAGGGGCGGGAGTGATGCAGATACGCAGTATTTT. Translating gives CASSARDRGGSDADTQYF.

This clonotype was seen a handful of times. The chain employs TRBV7-2 and TRBJ2-3, with D unresolved. Trimming shortened V by 5 bases and J by 4 bases, and 10 bases separated the two germline ends. The CDR3 totals 13 residues. CDR1 and CDR2 from the germline V gene are SGHTA and FQGNSA. CDR3 region: CASSAPFADTQYF. The CDR3 DNA sequence: TGTGCCAGCAGCGCCCCGTTTGCAGATACGCAGTATTTT.

This clonotype has a count of ten or more. The CDR3 coding sequence is TGCAGTGCCGTACCGGGACAGAATAATTCACCCCTCCACTTT. This encodes CSAVPGQNNSPLHF. The chain is built from TRBV20-1 and TRBJ1-6; 7 bases fit TRBD1. The V and J ends lost 6 bases and 5 bases, in that order; junction bases with no gene match: 7. This CDR3 is built from 14 residues. The germline CDR1 and CDR2 sequences are DFQATT and SNEGSKA (reference sequence).

This clonotype showed up just a few times. The V call is TRBV28, the J call TRBJ2-1; 11 positions match TRBD2. The CDR3 has 12 residues. Unmatched junction bases numbered 4, after V lost 8 bases and J lost 10 bases. The germline V gene has CDR1 MDHEN and CDR2 SYDVKM. The CDR3 sequence: CASRSSGREQFF. The CDR3 nucleotides read TGTGCCAGCCGGTCTAGCGGGAGGGAGCAGTTCTTC. The variable domain in full, with the rest retrieved from reference TRBV28 and TRBJ2-1, is DVKVTQSSRYLVKRTGEKVFLECVQDMDHENMFWYRQDPGLGLRLIYFSYDVKMKEKGDIPEGYSVSREKKERFSLILESASTNQTSMYLCASRSSGREQFFGPGTRLTVL.

V usage is TRBV18 and J usage is TRBJ1-1; 7 nucleotides line up with TRBD1. J was trimmed by 1 base and V by 6 bases; bases with no gene match: 8. This CDR3 comprises 15 residues. Germline CDR1 KGHSH, CDR2 LQKENI. The DNA of the CDR3 is TGTGCCAGCTCGTCACAGGGGTGGGGGAACACTGAAGCTTTCTTT. This encodes CASSSQGWGNTEAFF. The full variable domain, rest sourced from reference TRBV18 and TRBJ1-1, is NAGVMQNPRHLVRRRGQEARLRCSPMKGHSHVYWYRQLPEEGLKFMVYLQKENIIDESGMPKERFSAEFPKEGPSILRIQQVVRGDSAAYFCASSSQGWGNTEAFFGQGTRLTVV.

This clonotype was counted at least ten times. V is TRBV6-1 and J is TRBJ1-1; no clear D. Germline V gives CDR1 MNHNS, CDR2 SASEGT. The CDR3 extends over 14 amino acids. With 7 bases removed from V and 0 bases from J, the gap between germline ends came to 12 bases. The chain's CDR3 is CASIRAVMNTEAFF. Here the CDR3 DNA reads TGTGCCAGCATTCGGGCAGTCATGAACACTGAAGCTTTCTTT.

Regarding this clonotype: A much larger clone lies one base from this, so it may be a read error. The genes are TRBV29-1 and TRBJ2-7; D is ambiguous. CDR1 SQVTM and CDR2 ANQGSEA come from the germline V gene. Trimming removed 5 bases from V and 5 bases from J, with 13 bases in between. The CDR3 length is 12 residues. CDR3 in DNA: TGCAGCGTTCGCGTTGGTTCCCACGAGCAGTACTTC. Protein: CSVRVGSHEQYF.

This clonotype was counted between two and nine times. The chain combines TRBV5-5 with TRBJ1-6; a possible D gene is TRBD1 (6 bases). The length of the CDR3 is 17 residues. V shed 0 bases and J shed 0 bases, with 10 bases lying between them. Per the germline V gene, CDR1 is SGHKS and CDR2 is YYEKEE (reference sequence). CDR3 sequence: CASSLDQGSSYNSPLHF. The CDR3 bases are TGTGCCAGCAGCTTGGATCAGGGGAGCTCCTATAATTCACCCCTCCACTTT. The full variable domain, with the rest looked up from reference TRBV5-5 and TRBJ1-6, is DAGVTQSPTHLIKTRGQQVTLRCSPISGHKSVSWYQQVLGQGPQFIFQYYEKEERGRGNFPDRFSARQFPNYSSELNVNALLLGDSALYLCASSLDQGSSYNSPLHFGNGTRLTVT.

The table lists this clonotype with many counts. The rearrangement uses TRBV7-9 and TRBJ2-1, with 10 nucleotides matching TRBD2. The CDR3 covers 15 residues. V was pared by 5 bases and J by 8 bases, with 9 bases of the junction left unmatched. The germline V gene encodes CDR1 SEHNR and CDR2 FQNEAQ (reference sequence). CDR3 DNA: TGTGCCAGCAGCGGAGGCTCTAGCGGGAGTTATGAGCAGTTCTTC. It translates to CASSGGSSGSYEQFF.

CDR3 in DNA: TGTGCCAGCAGTAGGGCAGATGAAGAGACCCAGTACTTC. It codes for CASSRADEETQYF. The chain is built from TRBV27 and TRBJ2-5; D remains ambiguous. V shed 5 bases and J shed 3 bases, with 10 bases lying between them. CDR1 and CDR2 from the germline V gene are MNHEY and SMNVEV (reference sequence). The CDR3 sequence is 13 residues long.

The chain has TRBV19 and TRBJ2-3, with TRBD2 matching over 10 bases. V was pared by 4 bases and J by 3 bases, with 7 bases of the junction left unmatched. CDR1 LNHDA and CDR2 SQIVND come from the germline V gene (reference sequence). The CDR3 has 16 residues. CDR3 residues: CASSTDQLAGTDTQYF. The CDR3 DNA reads as TGTGCCAGTAGTACCGATCAACTAGCGGGAACAGATACGCAGTATTTT. The full variable domain, completed using reference TRBV19 and TRBJ2-3, is DGGITQSPKYLFRKEGQNVTLSCEQNLNHDAMYWYRQDPGQGLRLIYYSQIVNDFQKGDIAEGYSVSREKKESFPLTVTSAQKNPTAFYLCASSTDQLAGTDTQYFGPGTRLTVL.

Ten or more counts support this clonotype. The V gene is TRBV3-1, the J gene TRBJ2-2; D not certain. The CDR3 covers 13 residues. Trimming left V 3 bases short and J 7 bases short, with 9 bases between. Germline values: CDR1 LGHDT, CDR2 YNNKEL (reference sequence). The CDR3 loop reads CASSQLGGGELFF. The DNA of the CDR3 is TGTGCCAGCAGCCAGTTAGGCGGCGGGGAGCTGTTTTTT. Full variable domain (remainder filled in from reference TRBV3-1 and TRBJ2-2): DTAVSQTPKYLVTQMGNDKSIKCEQNLGHDTMYWYKQDSKKFLKIMFSYNNKELIINETVPNRFSPKSPDKAHLNLHINSLELGDSAVYFCASSQLGGGELFFGEGSRLTVL.

Here the CDR3 reads CASRPGMLENTIYF. CDR3 DNA: TGTGCCAGCAGACCCGGGATGCTGGAAAACACCATATATTTT. V gene TRBV12-3 or TRBV12-4 combines with J gene TRBJ1-3, with D hard to call. The CDR3 is made up of 14 amino acids. V shed 6 bases and J shed 6 bases, with 15 bases lying between them.

This clonotype was seen many times. The chain combines TRBV28 with TRBJ2-7; 9 bases map to TRBD1. V dropped 5 bases and J dropped 5; count of bases not matched to a gene: 13. The CDR3 sequence is 16 residues long. CDR1 is MDHEN, CDR2 SYDVKM, per germline. In DNA, the CDR3 is TGTGCCAGCAGTCCCGCCGGGACAGGGTTAGTGCACGAGCAGTACTTC. This sequence encodes CASSPAGTGLVHEQYF.

This clonotype has a count of ten or more. The V gene is TRBV12-5, the J gene TRBJ2-7; D is possibly TRBD2 (5 bases). The CDR3 contains 16 residues. Germline V gives CDR1 LGHNT, CDR2 FRNRAP. V dropped 1 base and J dropped 3 bases, with 16 bases sitting between them. DNA of the CDR3: TGTGCTAGTGGTTTGGCGGCCACGCGACTAAACTACGAGCAGTACTTC. Translation gives CASGLAATRLNYEQYF.

This clonotype was observed many times. The chain has TRBV11-2 and TRBJ2-3, with 12 bases aligning to TRBD2. The germline V gene encodes CDR1 SGHAT and CDR2 FQNNGV. The length of the CDR3 is 17 residues. The trim removed 3 bases at V and 6 bases at J, leaving 10 bases unmatched. The CDR3 DNA sequence: TGTGCCAGCAGCTTGGGAAGACTAGCGGGAGCTGCCGATACGCAGTATTTT. Its translation: CASSLGRLAGAADTQYF.